A selection of T cell receptor beta chains follows, all from one sample in a study of cytomegalovirus exposure and HLA in healthy donors. TCRdb's table, derived via immunoSEQ multiplex PCR, lists solely in-frame clones and lacks some. The table includes some 200,000 clones, approximately 84% detected once. Sequenced input: PBMCs. The source is a woman in her forties or fifties in good health and CMV-seropositive. The CDR3 runs from the conserved cysteine through the conserved F or W. Each record gives: D gene, V gene, clone size, J gene, CDR3 DNA, CDR3 protein. A D gene is named only where the DNA matches it firmly. Where a row states a size, it is once, few, many or the class of an expanded clone; other rows omit it.

TRBD1,TRBV9,-,TRBJ1-2,TGTGCCAGCAGCGTCAGGGGGTCTTACTATGGCTACACCTTC,CASSVRGSYYGYTF
-,TRBV6-1,-,TRBJ2-7,TGTGCCAGCAGTGAATACGGGTTGAGGGGAGGGGGGAACTACGAGCAGTACTTC,CASSEYGLRGGGNYEQYF
-,TRBV2,-,TRBJ1-1,TGTGCCAGCAGCAATGGAGGCACTGAAGCTTTCTTT,CASSNGGTEAFF
-,TRBV4-3,-,TRBJ1-2,TGCGCCAGCAGCCACCGCGAACAGGGAGATGGCTACACCTTC,CASSHREQGDGYTF
TRBD1,TRBV19,-,TRBJ1-1,TGTGCCAGTAGTATTTTAGGGACAGAAAATATAGCTTTCTTT,CASSILGTENIAFF
TRBD1,TRBV10-1,-,TRBJ2-7,TGCGCCAGCAGAAGGACAGGCTCCTACGAGCAGTACTTC,CASRRTGSYEQYF
-,TRBV7-2,-,TRBJ2-7,TGTGCCAGCAGCCCGGGGCACCCCGGGGGCTACGAGCAGTACTTC,CASSPGHPGGYEQYF
TRBD1,TRBV7-9,-,TRBJ1-4,TGTGCCAGCAGTCAAATGGGCGGGACAGGGGTGAGGAAACTGTTTTTT,CASSQMGGTGVRKLFF
-,TRBV2,-,TRBJ1-3,TGTGCCAGCACTCCGGGGGACTCTGGAAACACCATATATTTT,CASTPGDSGNTIYF
-,TRBV6-5,-,TRBJ2-2,TGTGCCAGCAGCTTTAACACCGGGGAGCTGTTTTTT,CASSFNTGELFF
TRBD1,TRBV13,-,TRBJ1-3,TGTGCCAGCAGCTCCGACAGGGGCTCTGGAAACACCATATATTTT,CASSSDRGSGNTIYF
TRBD1,TRBV2,-,TRBJ1-5,TGTGCCAGCAGTGATCCAGGGGGCCAAAGCAATCAGCCCCAGCATTTT,CASSDPGGQSNQPQHF
TRBD2,TRBV7-7,-,TRBJ2-5,TGTGCTAGCAGCTCCGGTAGCGGGGTCCAAGAGACCCAGTACTTC,CASSSGSGVQETQYF
TRBD1,TRBV7-8,once,TRBJ2-1,TGTGCCAGCAGCCAGCGATTAGGACAGGGTAAAAGGAATGAGCAGTTCTTC,CASSQRLGQGKRNEQFF
-,TRBV4-3,few,TRBJ1-5,TGCGCCAGCAGCCAAGATCGAGATCAGCCCCAGCATTTT,CASSQDRDQPQHF
TRBD2,TRBV7-9,once,TRBJ2-5,TGTGCCAGCAGCTTTGCGGCTAGCGGGGGGCCGAGGTGGGAGACCCAGTACTTC,CASSFAASGGPRWETQYF
TRBD1,TRBV2,-,TRBJ1-1,TGTGCCAGCAGTCCGATCGGACAGGGGGGCACTGAAGCTTTCTTT,CASSPIGQGGTEAFF
-,TRBV4-1,few,TRBJ1-4,TGCGCCAGCAGCCAAGGGGGCCTTTTAACTAATGAAAAACTGTTTTTT,CASSQGGLLTNEKLFF
TRBD1,TRBV6-4,-,TRBJ2-7,TGTGCCAGCAGTGCCCTCGGACAGGGACGATCCTACGAGCAGTACTTC,CASSALGQGRSYEQYF
-,TRBV28,-,TRBJ1-4,TGTGCCAGCAGCAGAGGACAGGAAAAACTGTTTTTT,CASSRGQEKLFF
-,TRBV6-5,-,TRBJ2-5,TGTGCCAGCAGTCGATCGGGGCCAGGGGGGGAGACCCAGTACTTC,CASSRSGPGGETQYF
TRBD2,TRBV9,-,TRBJ2-1,TGTGCCAGCAGCCAAAGCGGGGCTAGTCCCCCCTACAATGAGCAGTTCTTC,CASSQSGASPPYNEQFF
-,TRBV7-9,-,TRBJ1-2,TGTGCCAGCAGCTTACGGGGAGGGAACTATGGCTACACCTTC,CASSLRGGNYGYTF
TRBD1,TRBV4-3,-,TRBJ1-1,TGCGCCAGCAGCCCTCAGGGGGCGAACACTGAAGCTTTCTTT,CASSPQGANTEAFF
-,TRBV11-1,-,TRBJ2-3,TGTGCCAGCAGCCCAGACAGGTCAGATACGCAGTATTTT,CASSPDRSDTQYF
TRBD1,TRBV6-6,-,TRBJ2-7,TGTGCCAGCAGGACAGGGGGGAGCTCCTACGAGCAGTACTTC,CASRTGGSSYEQYF
-,TRBV29-1,-,TRBJ1-2,TGCAGCGTTGAAACGCGAACAGGGTCCGGGTGGGGCTACACCTTC,CSVETRTGSGWGYTF
-,TRBV7-9,-,TRBJ2-3,TGTGCCAGCAGCGAAACTCCCACAGATACGCAGTATTTT,CASSETPTDTQYF
-,TRBV6-5,once,TRBJ1-2,TGTGCCAGCAGTTACACGGGGAATAACTATGGCTACACCTTC,CASSYTGNNYGYTF
TRBD1,TRBV13,few,TRBJ1-4,TGTGCCAGCAGGGGTCCGGGACAGGGGAATGAAAAACTGTTTTTT,CASRGPGQGNEKLFF
TRBD1,TRBV6-6,-,TRBJ1-5,TGTGCCAGCAGACCGACAGGGGCAGGCTATCAGCCCCAGCATTTT,CASRPTGAGYQPQHF
-,TRBV2,-,TRBJ1-1,TGTGCCAGCACGCGGGACGGAAGTGAAGCTTTCTTT,CASTRDGSEAFF
-,TRBV5-6,-,TRBJ1-4,TGTGCCAGCAGCTTTAATGGGGGGGGGAACCGCGAAAAACTGTTTTTT,CASSFNGGGNREKLFF
TRBD2,TRBV11-2,-,TRBJ2-1,TGTGCCAGCAGTTCAAGCGGGGGGGCCTTAGAGCAGTTCTTC,CASSSSGGALEQFF
TRBD2,TRBV4-1,-,TRBJ2-7,TGCGCCAGCAGGGCTAGCGGGGGGCCCGAGCAGTACTTC,CASRASGGPEQYF
TRBD2,TRBV6-1,-,TRBJ2-7,TGTGCCAGCAGTGAAAGGGCTAGCGGGGGGGCTCGAGAGCAGTACTTC,CASSERASGGAREQYF
-,TRBV28,few,TRBJ1-2,TGTGCCAGCAGTTTAGCAGGGGTTAGGAACACCTTC,CASSLAGVRNTF
TRBD1,TRBV6-6,-,TRBJ1-4,TGTGCCAGCAGTTACCTGGGACAGGGAGGGGATTTT,CASSYLGQGGDF
TRBD2,TRBV6-5,-,TRBJ2-1,TGTGCCAGCAGTCACGGGGGGGGCCCCTACAATGAGCAGTTCTTC,CASSHGGGPYNEQFF
-,TRBV29-1,once,TRBJ1-2,TGCAGCGTCGCCCCGGGAGCTAACTATGGCTACACCTTC,CSVAPGANYGYTF
-,TRBV9,-,TRBJ2-4,TGTGCCAGCAGCGTAGGGACAGAAAACATTCAGTACTTC,CASSVGTENIQYF
TRBD2,TRBV6-1,-,TRBJ2-3,TGTGCCAGCAGTGAGGAATGGGCTAGCGGGTTCACAGATACGCAGTATTTT,CASSEEWASGFTDTQYF
-,TRBV19,-,TRBJ2-1,TGTGCCAGTAGTAAGGGGTCCGGATCCTACAATGAGCAGTTCTTC,CASSKGSGSYNEQFF
-,TRBV4-2,-,TRBJ2-7,TGTGCCAGCAGCCAAGAACAGGGGGGGGTTTACGAGCAGTACTTC,CASSQEQGGVYEQYF
TRBD2,TRBV4-3,once,TRBJ2-5,TGCGCCAGCAGCCAAGCCCTAGCGGGGGGGCAGGCGACCCAGTACTTC,CASSQALAGGQATQYF
TRBD1,TRBV7-9,once,TRBJ1-5,TGTTCCAGCAGCCCGGGACAGAACAATCAGCCCCAGCATTTT,CSSSPGQNNQPQHF
TRBD1,TRBV4-2,-,TRBJ2-7,TGTGCCAGCAGCGACAGGGGGAGCTCCTACGAGCAGTACTTC,CASSDRGSSYEQYF
-,TRBV20-1,-,TRBJ1-2,TGCAGTGTTGGGGCCCCCTATGGCTACACCTTC,CSVGAPYGYTF